The subject of this entry is one T cell receptor beta chain. Its matching antigen is unknown. Looked up from germline, CDR1 is DFQATT and CDR2 is SNEGSKA (reference sequence). Trimming shortened V by 7 bases and J by 5 bases, and 29 bases separated the two germline ends. The CDR3 sequence is 17 residues long. The study made its TCR cDNA through 5'RACE template switching. That step introduced a universal primer site along with UMIs. Using its own MiXCR run on the 5' RACE reads, TCRdb lists one record per CDR3 protein. The sample has more than 450,000 distinct CDR3 sequences; 21% are singletons. This entry comes from a study of T cells after yellow fever vaccination. Overall study: Preparation of the low-cell-number fractions used SMART-Seq v4 Ultra Low Input. Study-wide results and caveats: Post-booster repertoires again held most primary-vaccination clones (roughly 96% CD4, roughly 88% CD8). There was a small share of clonotypes that showed up in both the CD4 and CD8 compartments.

The sequence derives from a man between 18 and 35 years old who received the YFV17D yellow fever vaccine. The sequences come from PBMCs, collected less than 25 days after the first yellow fever vaccination. The chain is built from TRBV20-1 and TRBJ2-5; D may correspond to TRBD1 or TRBD2 (5 bases each). The CDR3 DNA reads TGCAGTGTCTCCATCGGGGCGGTTTTTCGACGTCGGGAGACCCAGTACTTC. It is translated as CSVSIGAVFRRRETQYF.